The clone carrying this TCR beta chain was observed a few times. Its antigen is unidentified. Isolation of CD4+ T cells took place after about 10 days of culture. Generated by immunoSEQ multiplex PCR, the TCRdb table keeps only in-frame clones and is missing some. The sample has 45,000 to 60,000 clones, about 78% seen once. This entry belongs to a study of vaccination effects on CD4 cells after COVID-19. Across the whole study: Subjects were given two BNT162b2 or mRNA-1273 vaccine doses.

Broader study findings: Spike-reactive clones detected post-vaccine in convalescents consisted mainly of new vaccine-induced clones. The study got few convalescent patients and did not collect any early post-infection timepoints. By a late point after vaccination, infection- and vaccine-induced clones had shrunk markedly through clonal contraction.

The source is a human donor who had a prior SARS-CoV-2 infection. Sequences were derived from CD4+ T cells from PBMCs cultured without peptide, sampled before COVID-19 vaccination.

CDR3 sequence reads: CASSRSYEQYF. The CDR3 region has the DNA TGTGCCAGCAGCCGGTCCTACGAGCAGTACTTC. The chain is built from TRBV7-8 and TRBJ2-7; D unclear. Germline-derived CDR1 and CDR2 are SGHVS and FQNEAQ. V was cut by 5 bases and J by 1 base, with 3 bases left in between. This CDR3 has 11 residues.